The 11 T cell receptor beta chains listed next were all sequenced from one sample in a study of STAT5B mutations in CD4+ large granular lymphocyte leukemia (dated by TCRdb to 2021 to 2024). Library preparation employed the immunoSEQ multiplex PCR assay. TCRdb took over this immuneACCESS table, retaining in-frame rearrangements with V and J assigned. Such tables are incomplete; in checked studies, under half of the missing clones stem from an unresolved V gene, and the remainder is unexplained. Recorded for this sample are 20,000 to 25,000 clones; 82% of them occurred a single time. 8.6% of the sample is taken by the ten largest. Sequencing input: CD4+ T cells from blood buffy coats. The source of these receptors is a human donor in good health.

The V gene is TRBV19, the J gene TRBJ1-5, with a possible D match to TRBD1 (5 bases). The germline V gene encodes CDR1 LNHDA and CDR2 SQIVND (reference sequence). V gave up 0 bases and J gave up 4 bases, with 16 bases separating them. The CDR3 runs 17 residues. CDR3 protein: CASSIESEGIRNQPQHF. CDR3 nucleotides: TGTGCCAGTAGTATAGAATCCGAGGGGATCCGGAATCAGCCCCAGCATTTT.

This chain joins TRBV5-1 and TRBJ2-1; the D gene is possibly TRBD1 (6 bases). This CDR3 region has 14 residues. Germline V gene data show CDR1 as SGHRS and CDR2 as YFSETQ. V lost 2 bases, J lost 7 bases, and 13 bases lay in between. CDR3 DNA: TGCGCCAGCAGCTTCAAGACAGGTATAAATGAGCAGTTCTTC. Translation gives CASSFKTGINEQFF. Drawing the rest from reference TRBV5-1 and TRBJ2-1, the complete variable domain is KAGVTQTPRYLIKTRGQQVTLSCSPISGHRSVSWYQQTPGQGLQFLFEYFSETQRNKGNFPGRFSGRQFSNSRSEMNVSTLELGDSALYLCASSFKTGINEQFFGPGTRLTVL.

The rearrangement joins TRBV29-1 to TRBJ2-5, with unresolved D. Germline V gene data show CDR1 as SQVTM and CDR2 as ANQGSEA. V shed 6 bases and J shed 2 bases, with 10 bases lying between them. The CDR3 is made up of 12 amino acids. This CDR3 is CSVVGLQETQYF. CDR3 DNA sequence: TGCAGCGTCGTTGGGTTGCAAGAGACCCAGTACTTC. Full variable domain (remainder filled in from reference TRBV29-1 and TRBJ2-5): SAVISQKPSRDICQRGTSLTIQCQVDSQVTMMFWYRQQPGQSLTLIATANQGSEATYESGFVIDKFPISRPNLTFSTLTVSNMSPEDSSIYLCSVVGLQETQYFGPGTRLLVL.

The CDR3 is CASSTRTGQETQYF. The CDR3 DNA is TGTGCCAGCTCAACTAGGACAGGGCAAGAGACCCAGTACTTC. The J gene is TRBJ2-5, the V gene TRBV18, with 8 bases fitting TRBD1. The CDR3 has 14 amino acids. V trimming: 5 bases; J trimming: 2 bases; junction bases outside the gene matches: 4. CDR1 and CDR2 from the germline V gene are KGHSH and LQKENI. The variable domain in full, completed from reference TRBV18 and TRBJ2-5, reads NAGVMQNPRHLVRRRGQEARLRCSPMKGHSHVYWYRQLPEEGLKFMVYLQKENIIDESGMPKERFSAEFPKEGPSILRIQQVVRGDSAAYFCASSTRTGQETQYFGPGTRLLVL.

The chain carries TRBV4-3 and TRBJ1-2, with 7 bases matching TRBD1. In germline, CDR1 is LGHNA, CDR2 YSLEER. The V gene end was trimmed by 0 bases and the J gene end by 8 bases; junction bases not matched to a gene: 12. CDR3 length: 16 amino acids. CDR3 coding DNA: TGCGCCAGCAGCCAAGATTCGTTAGGGACAGAGTTAGGCTACACCTTC. Encoded protein: CASSQDSLGTELGYTF.

The CDR3 region has the DNA TGTGCCAGCAGTCCCGGAGGGGTGTCCTATGGCTACACCTTC. This codes for CASSPGGVSYGYTF. The V call is TRBV2, the J call TRBJ1-2; D possibly corresponds to TRBD1 (5 bases). The CDR3 runs to 14 residues. CDR1 and CDR2 from the germline V gene are SNHLY and FYNNEI. Trimming took 5 bases from V and 4 from J, leaving 14 bases between them.

This chain links TRBV28 with TRBJ2-1; TRBD2 agrees at 11 bases. This CDR3 contains 20 residues. The V segment lost 2 bases and the J segment 2 bases; nucleotides outside the gene matches: 14. The germline V gene encodes CDR1 MDHEN and CDR2 SYDVKM. The CDR3 region is CASSLTRLAGGVGTYNEQFF. Here the CDR3 DNA reads TGTGCCAGCAGTTTAACCCGGCTAGCGGGAGGTGTTGGGACCTACAATGAGCAGTTCTTC.

The genes are TRBV7-6 and TRBJ2-1, with D possibly called TRBD1 or TRBD2 (5 bases each). V lost 5 bases and J 8 bases, leaving 16 bases between the germline ends. The germline V gene has CDR1 SGHVS and CDR2 FNYEAQ. This CDR3 comprises 14 residues. Written as DNA, the CDR3 is TGTGCCAGCAGCCGCCGATGGGGGTTCCATGAGCAGTTCTTC. This translates into CASSRRWGFHEQFF.

The chain has TRBV30 and TRBJ1-5; D ambiguous. Germline CDR1 GTSNPN, CDR2 SVGIG (reference sequence). This CDR3 comprises 12 residues. Deletions cut 1 base from V and 3 bases from J, with 4 bases between. The CDR3 sequence: CAWSGANQPQHF. DNA for the CDR3: TGTGCCTGGAGTGGCGCCAATCAGCCCCAGCATTTT.

The rearrangement joins TRBV5-1 to TRBJ2-3; the D is unclear. CDR3 length equals 16 residues. Germline V CDR1 and CDR2: SGHRS, YFSETQ. V was pared by 0 bases and J by 4 bases, with 15 bases between. This CDR3 reads CASSLGQVSPADTQYF. CDR3 nucleotide sequence: TGCGCCAGCAGCTTGGGTCAGGTATCCCCCGCAGATACGCAGTATTTT. Complete variable domain (other parts from reference TRBV5-1 and TRBJ2-3): KAGVTQTPRYLIKTRGQQVTLSCSPISGHRSVSWYQQTPGQGLQFLFEYFSETQRNKGNFPGRFSGRQFSNSRSEMNVSTLELGDSALYLCASSLGQVSPADTQYFGPGTRLTVL.

The J gene is TRBJ2-3, the V gene TRBV4-3, with D possibly TRBD1 on 6 matching bases. Germline loops: CDR1 LGHNA, CDR2 YSLEER. The CDR3 sequence is 16 residues long. V gave up 0 bases and J gave up 5 bases, with 15 bases separating them. The CDR3 loop reads CASSQDYRAKGDTQYF. The CDR3 DNA reads as TGCGCCAGCAGCCAAGATTACAGGGCGAAGGGAGATACGCAGTATTTT.